This TCR beta chain was found in a study of OX40 agonist ivuxolimab in advanced cancers. General study findings and limits: At 0.1 to 3.0 mg/kg, clonal expansion of CD4+ and CD8+ blood T cells had occurred by week 6.

About this clone itself: Its specificity is unknown.

V was pared by 4 bases and J by 0 bases, with 13 bases of the junction left unmatched. The CDR3 totals 21 residues. The germline V gene encodes CDR1 SGHVS and CDR2 FQNEAQ. Assay used: immunoSEQ multiplex PCR; TCRdb lists only in-frame clones, some missing. There are 60,000 to 85,000 clones in the sample; 75% to 90% occur only once, and about 0.57% lies in the top ten. V is TRBV7-8 and J is TRBJ2-3; 16 bases line up with TRBD2. This clonotype originated in an adult with an advanced solid tumor such as melanoma, head and neck, liver or kidney cancer. Source: CD4+ or CD8+ T cells sorted from blood, taken in a trial of the OX40 agonist ivuxolimab. DNA for the CDR3: TGTGCCAGCAGCTCTGCCGGGACTAGCGGGGGGGCACTTGGGAGCACAGATACGCAGTATTTT. Amino acids: CASSSAGTSGGALGSTDTQYF.